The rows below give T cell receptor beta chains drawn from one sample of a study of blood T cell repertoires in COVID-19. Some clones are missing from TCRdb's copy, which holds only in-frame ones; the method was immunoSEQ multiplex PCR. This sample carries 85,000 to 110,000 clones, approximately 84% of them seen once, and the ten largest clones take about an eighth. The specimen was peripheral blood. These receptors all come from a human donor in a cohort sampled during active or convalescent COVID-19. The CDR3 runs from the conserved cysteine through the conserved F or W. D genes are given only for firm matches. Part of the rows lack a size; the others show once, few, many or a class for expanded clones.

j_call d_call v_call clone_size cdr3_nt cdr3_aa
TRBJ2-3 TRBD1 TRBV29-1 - TGCAGCGTTGTTCAGGACAGGGGGAGTACAGATACGCAGTATTTT CSVVQDRGSTDTQYF
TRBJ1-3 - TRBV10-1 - TGCGCCAGCAGGTACTTGGGAAACACCATATATTTT CASRYLGNTIYF
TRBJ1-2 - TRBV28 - TGTGCCAGCAGTTTTTCCCCCATTGCTAACTATGGCTACACCTTC CASSFSPIANYGYTF
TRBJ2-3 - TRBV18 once TGTGCCAGCTCCAACAGGGCAGGGGGCACAGATACGCAGTATTTT CASSNRAGGTDTQYF
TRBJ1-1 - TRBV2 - TGTGCCAGCAGTGAAGCGCCGGGGACTGAAGCTTTCTTT CASSEAPGTEAFF
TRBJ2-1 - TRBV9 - TGTGCCAGCAGCCCCCGAACGGGGGGCGGGGCGACCTACAATGAGCAGTTCTTC CASSPRTGGGATYNEQFF
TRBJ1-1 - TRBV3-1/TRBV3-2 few TGTGCCAGCAGCCCAACCAAGGTTTACGGGGGTAGTCACACTGAAGCTTTCTTT CASSPTKVYGGSHTEAFF
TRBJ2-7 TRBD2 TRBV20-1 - TGCAGTGCTAGTCCTAGCGGGGGCCTCTACGAGCAGTACTTC CSASPSGGLYEQYF
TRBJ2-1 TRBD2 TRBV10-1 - TGCGCCAGCAGTGACCAGGGACTAGCGGGGGGGAATGAGCAGTTCTTC CASSDQGLAGGNEQFF
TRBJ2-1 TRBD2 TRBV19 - TGTGCCAGTAGTGATCACCCCGGGGACTATTTCTACAATGAGCAGTTCTTC CASSDHPGDYFYNEQFF
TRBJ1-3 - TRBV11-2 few TGTGCCAGCAGCCGAATCCAGAGGGCTGGAAACACCATATATTTT CASSRIQRAGNTIYF
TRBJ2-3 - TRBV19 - TGTGCCAGTAGTATTATTCAGAGCACAGATACGCAGTATTTT CASSIIQSTDTQYF
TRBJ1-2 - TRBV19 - TGTGCCAGTAGAGACAAAACCAGAACATTTTATGGCTACACCTTC CASRDKTRTFYGYTF
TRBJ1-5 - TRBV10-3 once TGTGCCATCAGTGAATCGGGGGGCCATCAGCCCCAGCATTTT CAISESGGHQPQHF
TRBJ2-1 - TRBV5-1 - TGCGCCAGCAGCCGAGGTCTGGGGGCGAACAATGAGCAGTTCTTC CASSRGLGANNEQFF
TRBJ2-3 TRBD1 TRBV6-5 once TGTGCCAGCAGTCAACGACAGGGGTTAGGTACGCAGTATTTT CASSQRQGLGTQYF
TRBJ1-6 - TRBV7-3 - TGTACCAGCAGCTTAACTGCAGGGTTGGATTCACCCCTCCACTTT CTSSLTAGLDSPLHF
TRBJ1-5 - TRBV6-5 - TGTGCCAGCAGGTCTTACGGGAGCAATCAGCCCCAGCATTTT CASRSYGSNQPQHF
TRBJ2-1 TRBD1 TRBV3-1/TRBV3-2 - TGTGCCAGCAGCCAGACACCCGCAGGGGGTCGGGAGCAGTTCTTC CASSQTPAGGREQFF
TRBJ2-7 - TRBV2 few TGTGCCAGCAGTGCTAGAGTCCGCGAGCAGTACTTC CASSARVREQYF
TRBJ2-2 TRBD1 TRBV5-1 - TGCGCCAGCAGCCCAGGACAGGGGGCAGCCGGGGAGCTGTTTTTT CASSPGQGAAGELFF
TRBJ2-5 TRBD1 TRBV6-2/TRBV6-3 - TGTGCCAGCAGTACGGGACAGGGGGGACTGGAGACCCAGTACTTC CASSTGQGGLETQYF
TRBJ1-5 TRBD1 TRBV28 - TGTGCCAGCAGCAAATTAGACAGGGGTAATCAGCCCCAGCATTTT CASSKLDRGNQPQHF
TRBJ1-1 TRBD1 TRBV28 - TGTGCCAGCAGCAACCGACAGGGCTACACTGAAGCTTTCTTT CASSNRQGYTEAFF
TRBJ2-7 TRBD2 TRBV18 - TGTGCCAGCTCACCGGAGCTAGCGGGGGACGAGCAGTACTTC CASSPELAGDEQYF
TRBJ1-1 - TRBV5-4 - TGTGCCAGCAGCTTGAAGTCAGGGATGAACACTGAAGCTTTCTTT CASSLKSGMNTEAFF
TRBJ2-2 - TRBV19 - TGTGCCAGTAGTCCCCTTCGGACCGGGGAGCTGTTTTTT CASSPLRTGELFF
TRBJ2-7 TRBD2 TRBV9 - TGTGCCAGCAGCGTAGGTGGGACTAGCGAGCAGTACTTC CASSVGGTSEQYF
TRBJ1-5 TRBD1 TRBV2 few TGTGCCAGCGGGGGACAGGGTTATAGCAATCAGCCCCAGCATTTT CASGGQGYSNQPQHF
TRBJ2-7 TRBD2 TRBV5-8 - TGTGCCAGCAGCCCGGGACTAGCGGTAACCTACGAGCAGTACTTC CASSPGLAVTYEQYF
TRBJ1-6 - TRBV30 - TGTGCCTGGAGGCAACTTAATTCACCCCTCCACTTT CAWRQLNSPLHF
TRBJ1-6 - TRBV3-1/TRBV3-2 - TGTGCCAGCAGCCAAGAACAGGCCAAGGGTAATTCACCCCTCCACTTT CASSQEQAKGNSPLHF
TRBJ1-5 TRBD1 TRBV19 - TGTGCCAGTAGTCGACAGGGCGATCAGCCCCAGCATTTT CASSRQGDQPQHF
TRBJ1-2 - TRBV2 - TGTGCCAGCAGCAGCCCAGAACAGTCCTATGGCTACACCTTC CASSSPEQSYGYTF
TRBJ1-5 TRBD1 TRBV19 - TGTGCCAGTGGGGGACAGCTTAGCAATCAGCCCCAGCATTTT CASGGQLSNQPQHF